The 28 T cell receptor beta chains reported below all come from one sample, sequenced in a study of blood T cells in healthy people across ages. Primers used in a second PCR of about 7 to 11 cycles were a sample-barcoded 5' primer and a J-beta primer mix. TCRdb passed the 5' RACE reads through MiXCR, listing each CDR3 protein once. Of about 400,000 distinct CDR3 sequences in the sample, more than 45% were seen once. Sequenced material: blood. The origin of the receptors is a man aged 55-75 years in good health.

The rearrangement links TRBV4-2 to TRBJ2-3, with D possibly matching TRBD2 (7 bases). The CDR3 covers 18 residues. Germline CDR1 and CDR2: LGHNA and YNFKEQ. Trimming removed 0 bases from V and 6 bases from J, with 22 bases in between. The CDR3 region is CASSQDWGTNGGVDTQYF. CDR3 bases: TGTGCCAGCAGCCAAGATTGGGGGACTAACGGGGGCGTGGATACGCAGTATTTT.

This chain uses TRBV12-3 or TRBV12-4 with TRBJ2-1; tentatively, D is TRBD1 (8 bases). Trimming took 9 bases from V and 8 from J, leaving 26 bases between them. This CDR3 has 16 amino acids. The DNA for the CDR3 is TGTGCCAGTAGTGAAGACAGGGGAGGGCTTAGGGATGAGCAGTTCTTC. Its protein is CASSEDRGGLRDEQFF.

Of note for this clonotype: Sequence at one end of the junction differs from germline and may be a read error. The chain combines TRBV29-1 with TRBJ2-3; 7 nucleotides match TRBD2. The CDR3 runs to 15 residues. The germline V gene encodes CDR1 SQVTM and CDR2 ANQGSEA. As DNA, the CDR3 is TGCGGCGTTGTTCCTAGCGGACCCGGCACAGATACGCAGTATTTT. Encoded protein: CGVVPSGPGTDTQYF.

The gene calls are TRBV20-1 and TRBJ2-4; the D call may be TRBD1 or TRBD2 (5 bases each). The J call is in doubt because the DNA end fits TRBJ2-5 better. There are 12 residues in the CDR3. Germline assignment: CDR1 DFQATT and CDR2 SNEGSKA (reference sequence). CDR3 bases: TGCAGTACCTTTGAGAGGGGAGAGACCCAGTACTTC. It yields the protein CSTFERGETQYF.

The rearrangement uses TRBV2 and TRBJ2-1; 16 bases map to TRBD2. In germline, CDR1 is SNHLY, CDR2 FYNNEI. Unmatched junction bases numbered 2, after V lost 11 bases and J lost 7 bases. The CDR3 runs to 13 residues. Here the CDR3 reads CAGTSGRANEQFF. The CDR3 coding sequence is TGTGCCGGGACTAGCGGGAGGGCGAATGAGCAGTTCTTC.

The genes are TRBV28 and TRBJ2-5; possibly TRBD2 for D (6 bases). V lost 2 bases, J lost 4 bases, and 20 bases lay in between. In germline, CDR1 is MDHEN, CDR2 SYDVKM. The CDR3 is 17 residues long. The CDR3 protein is CASSLRGGRPDLETQYF. As DNA, the CDR3 is TGTGCCAGCAGTTTAAGGGGAGGTAGGCCGGACCTAGAGACCCAGTACTTC.

About this clonotype: This clone may be a read error of a much larger clone one base away. The chain couples TRBV20-1 to TRBJ2-7; D unresolved. Trimming removed 6 bases from V and 1 base from J, with 10 bases in between. The CDR3 consists of 12 residues. Germline V gene sequence: CDR1 DFQATT, CDR2 SNEGSKA (reference sequence). CDR3 region: CSANGGSYEQYF. CDR3 bases: TGCAGTGCCAACGGCGGTTCCTACGAGCAGTACTTC.

This clonotype showed up just a few times. The chain joins TRBV18 to TRBJ2-7; 7 bases agree with TRBD1. The germline V gene has CDR1 KGHSH and CDR2 LQKENI. V shed 6 bases and J 3 bases; nucleotides not matched to a gene: 5. This CDR3 region has 13 residues. The CDR3 coding sequence is TGTGCCAGCTCTCCGGGACAGCACTACGAGCAGTACTTC. Translation: CASSPGQHYEQYF.

The J gene is TRBJ2-3, the V gene TRBV10-3; 10 positions agree with TRBD1. CDR3 length: 15 residues. Germline CDR1 ENHRY, CDR2 SYGVKD. After removal of 3 bases from V and 1 base from J, the junction contained 1 base not matched to a gene. In nucleotides, the CDR3 is TGTGCCATCAGTGATGGGACAGGGGGCACAGATACGCAGTATTTT. This translates into CAISDGTGGTDTQYF.

CDR3 DNA sequence: TGTGCCAGCAGTCTCTCCCTAGCACAAGAGACCCAGTACTTC. Protein product: CASSLSLAQETQYF. V and J are TRBV6-2 or TRBV6-3 and TRBJ2-5; D may be TRBD2 (5 bases). The germline gives CDR1 MNHEY, CDR2 SVGEGT. This CDR3 has 14 residues. V lost 5 bases and J 2 bases, leaving 12 bases between the germline ends.

In this sample, this clonotype turned up a few times. V gene TRBV7-2 combines with J gene TRBJ2-2, with D unresolved. V shed 5 bases and J shed 5 bases, with 9 bases lying between them. CDR3 size: 13 residues. Germline CDR1 and CDR2: SGHTA and FQGNSA. The CDR3 DNA reads TGTGCCAGCAGCCTGTTCATAACCGGGGAGCTGTTTTTT. Translation gives CASSLFITGELFF.

J is TRBJ1-6 and V is TRBV12-3 or TRBV12-4, with D possibly matching TRBD1 (6 bases). The CDR3 has 15 residues. Trimming stripped 5 bases from V and 8 bases from J, with 16 bases between. As DNA, the CDR3 is TGTGCCAGCAGTCCCGCCCGGGGGGGCGATTCACCCCTCCACTTT. This sequence encodes CASSPARGGDSPLHF.

The rearrangement uses TRBV5-5 and TRBJ2-7, with 10 bases that match TRBD1. There are 15 residues in the CDR3. The germline V gene has CDR1 SGHKS and CDR2 YYEKEE (reference sequence). V was pared by 4 bases and J by 2 bases, with 6 bases of the junction left unmatched. The chain's CDR3 is CASSVTGTGAYEQYF. CDR3 sequence (DNA): TGTGCCAGCAGCGTTACCGGGACAGGGGCCTACGAGCAGTACTTC.

The table lists this clonotype with a few counts. The chain joins TRBV28 to TRBJ2-1, with 7 bases fitting TRBD2. The CDR3 runs 14 residues. V trimming: 8 bases; J trimming: 5 bases; junction bases outside the gene matches: 9. CDR1 and CDR2 from the germline V gene are MDHEN and SYDVKM. The CDR3 DNA sequence: TGTGCCAGCGAAACGGGACTAAAAAACAATGAGCAGTTCTTC. Protein product: CASETGLKNNEQFF.

This chain links TRBV5-1 with TRBJ2-1; possible D gene TRBD2, 7 bases. V was trimmed by 4 bases and J by 8 bases, leaving 25 bases between them. Germline lookup yields CDR1 SGHRS and CDR2 YFSETQ. The CDR3 covers 17 residues. This CDR3 reads CASSRAGAGAVWDEQFF. Here the CDR3 DNA reads TGCGCCAGCAGCAGGGCGGGGGCAGGAGCGGTTTGGGATGAGCAGTTCTTC.

This clonotype was detected only a few times. The rearrangement uses TRBV18 and TRBJ2-5, with D perhaps being TRBD1 or TRBD2 (5 bases each). The ends were cut back, 4 bases at V and 1 base at J, with 13 bases in the middle. Germline V gene sequence: CDR1 KGHSH, CDR2 LQKENI. The CDR3 runs 15 residues. CDR3: CASSQGRQLQETQYF. DNA of the CDR3: TGTGCCAGCTCACAGGGACGGCAGCTCCAAGAGACCCAGTACTTC. Variable domain in full (rest from reference TRBV18 and TRBJ2-5): NAGVMQNPRHLVRRRGQEARLRCSPMKGHSHVYWYRQLPEEGLKFMVYLQKENIIDESGMPKERFSAEFPKEGPSILRIQQVVRGDSAAYFCASSQGRQLQETQYFGPGTRLLVL.

A single count supports this clonotype. At one boundary the junction diverges from the germline segment, which might be a read error. The chain links TRBV7-7 to TRBJ2-7; D possibly uses TRBD1 or TRBD2 (5 bases each). TRBJ2-5 explains the end of the DNA better; the J call may be wrong. The CDR3 has 16 amino acids. Germline lookup yields CDR1 SSHAT and CDR2 FNYEAQ (reference sequence). The chain's CDR3 is CASSRQSGTGGETQYF. The CDR3 DNA follows: TGTGCTAGCAGCCGCCAATCCGGGACGGGTGGGGAGACCCAGTACTTC.

The chain recombines TRBV5-1 with TRBJ2-4; tentatively, D is TRBD2 (7 bases). The DNA end favors TRBJ2-5, so the J call may be wrong. The CDR3 totals 16 residues. Germline CDR1 reads SGHRS; CDR2 reads YFSETQ. As DNA, the CDR3 is TGCGCCAGCAGCGGGGGCGGGAGAGCGGAAAAAGAGACCCAGTACTTC. Translating gives CASSGGGRAEKETQYF.

The genes are TRBV6-1 and TRBJ2-5, with 7 bases matching TRBD1. Unmatched junction bases numbered 3, after V lost 3 bases and J lost 2 bases. CDR3 length: 14 amino acids. Germline CDR1 reads MNHNS; CDR2 reads SASEGT. The CDR3 here is CASSDDREQETQYF. The CDR3 bases are TGTGCCAGCAGTGATGACAGGGAGCAAGAGACCCAGTACTTC.

The chain carries TRBV14 and TRBJ2-7, with TRBD1 matching over 9 bases. V was clipped by 2 bases and J by 7 bases; unmatched bases: 15. The CDR3 consists of 17 residues. Germline CDR1 and CDR2: SGHDN and FVKESK. The CDR3 reads CASSQWTGERVYNEQYF. CDR3 nucleotide sequence: TGTGCCAGCAGCCAATGGACAGGGGAGCGAGTTTACAATGAGCAGTACTTC.

This sequence joins TRBV29-1 and TRBJ2-5; 7 positions match TRBD1. With V trimmed by 6 bases and J by 11 bases, 12 bases remained unmatched. The CDR3 runs 12 residues. The germline gives CDR1 SQVTM, CDR2 ANQGSEA. CDR3 residues: CSVSTGYNEQYF. CDR3 DNA: TGCAGCGTATCGACAGGGTACAATGAGCAGTACTTC.

This chain connects TRBV12-3 or TRBV12-4 to TRBJ1-2, with D possibly matching TRBD1 (5 bases). V lost 5 bases to trimming and J lost 5 bases, with 15 bases between them. This CDR3 is built from 14 residues. CDR3 sequence reads: CASSPQVGVYGYTF. As DNA, the CDR3 is TGTGCCAGCAGTCCCCAGGTAGGGGTGTATGGCTACACCTTC.

This chain connects TRBV29-1 to TRBJ2-3, with D possibly being TRBD1 (6 bases). Trimming pared 2 bases from V and 1 base from J, leaving 10 bases between. CDR3 length equals 14 residues. CDR1 and CDR2 (germline): SQVTM, ANQGSEA. This CDR3 is CSVEWGLGTDTQYF. The CDR3 DNA reads as TGCAGCGTTGAATGGGGGCTTGGCACAGATACGCAGTATTTT.

This clonotype was found many times. The rearrangement links TRBV2 to TRBJ2-7; no clear D. The germline gives CDR1 SNHLY, CDR2 FYNNEI. This CDR3 is 13 amino acids long. With 6 bases removed from V and 0 bases from J, the gap between germline ends came to 9 bases. The CDR3 DNA reads TGTGCCAGCAGGGACGGCAGCTCCTACGAGCAGTACTTC. This encodes CASRDGSSYEQYF. The full variable domain, its missing parts supplied by reference TRBV2 and TRBJ2-7, is EPEVTQTPSHQVTQMGQEVILRCVPISNHLYFYWYRQILGQKVEFLVSFYNNEISEKSEIFDDQFSVERPDGSNFTLKIRSTKLEDSAMYFCASRDGSSYEQYFGPGTRLTVT.

Only a few counts were recorded for this clonotype. The V gene is TRBV20-1, the J gene TRBJ2-5, with 9 bases matching TRBD2. V was clipped by 2 bases and J by 2 bases; unmatched bases: 6. Per germline, CDR1 DFQATT and CDR2 SNEGSKA (reference sequence). This CDR3 has 15 residues. The CDR3 here is CSARPLAGAQETQYF. The DNA of the CDR3 is TGCAGTGCTAGACCACTAGCGGGTGCACAAGAGACCCAGTACTTC.

This chain links TRBV14 with TRBJ2-7, with 7 bases fitting TRBD1. Germline V gene data show CDR1 as SGHDN and CDR2 as FVKESK. V shed 8 bases, J shed 3 bases, and the junction held 10 bases outside the gene matches. The CDR3 length is 14 residues. The CDR3 reads CASGLRQGRYEQYF. CDR3 bases: TGTGCCAGCGGCCTCCGACAGGGCCGCTACGAGCAGTACTTC.

The chain employs TRBV6-6 and TRBJ1-5; a weak D match, TRBD1 (5 bases). The CDR3 is 13 residues long. Germline V gives CDR1 MNHNY, CDR2 SVGAGI (reference sequence). The V and J ends lost 6 bases and 9 bases respectively, with 15 bases between them. The CDR3 DNA reads as TGTGCCAGCAGAGGGGAAGCTACGTCGCCCCAGCATTTT. It translates to CASRGEATSPQHF.

This chain uses TRBV7-2 with TRBJ2-1; TRBD2 agrees at 8 bases. In germline, CDR1 is SGHTA, CDR2 FQGNSA. The V gene end was trimmed by 4 bases and the J gene end by 3 bases; junction bases not matched to a gene: 5. The CDR3 runs to 15 residues. CDR3 sequence reads: CASSSWREVYNEQFF. CDR3 DNA: TGTGCCAGCAGCTCGTGGCGGGAGGTCTACAATGAGCAGTTCTTC.